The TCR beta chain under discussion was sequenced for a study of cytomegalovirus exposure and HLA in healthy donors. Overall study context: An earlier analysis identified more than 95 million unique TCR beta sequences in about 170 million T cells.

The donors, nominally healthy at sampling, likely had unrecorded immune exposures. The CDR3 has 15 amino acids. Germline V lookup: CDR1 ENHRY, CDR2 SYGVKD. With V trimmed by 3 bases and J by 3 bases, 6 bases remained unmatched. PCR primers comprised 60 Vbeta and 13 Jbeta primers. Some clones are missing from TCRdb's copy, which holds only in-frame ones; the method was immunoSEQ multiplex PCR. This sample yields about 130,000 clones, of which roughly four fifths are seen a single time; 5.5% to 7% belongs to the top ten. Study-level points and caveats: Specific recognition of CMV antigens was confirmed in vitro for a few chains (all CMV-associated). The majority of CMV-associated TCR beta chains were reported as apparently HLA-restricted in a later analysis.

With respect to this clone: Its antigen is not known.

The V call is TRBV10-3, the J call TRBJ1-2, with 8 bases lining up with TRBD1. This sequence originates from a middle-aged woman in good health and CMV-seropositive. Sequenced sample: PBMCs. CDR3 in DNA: TGTGCCATCAGTGAATCCTCAGGGGGCGACTATGGCTACACCTTC. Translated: CAISESSGGDYGYTF.